Shown below are 29 T cell receptor beta chains from a single sample sequenced in a study of neoadjuvant anti-PD-1 for oral cavity cancer. The repertoire was sequenced with immunoSEQ multiplex PCR; TCRdb's copy has only in-frame clones and lacks some. In the table there are about 81,000 clones, 70% to 85% of which are singletons. The starting material was PBMCs, obtained before nivolumab (anti-PD-1) treatment. The origin of the receptors is a person aged 35 to 85 with oral cavity squamous cell carcinoma.

This chain links TRBV27 with TRBJ2-1, with 10 positions matching TRBD2. After removal of 4 bases from V and 2 bases from J, the junction contained 5 bases not matched to a gene. CDR3 length: 16 residues. The germline CDR1 and CDR2 sequences are MNHEY and SMNVEV (reference sequence). The DNA of the CDR3 is TGTGCCAGCAGTTCAATAGCGGGAGGCACCTACAATGAGCAGTTCTTC. Translated, it gives CASSSIAGGTYNEQFF.

This chain links TRBV15 with TRBJ2-1, with unresolved D. Trimming took off 0 bases at V and 3 bases at J, with 6 bases between the two ends. The CDR3 runs 14 residues. Germline CDR1 is LNHNV and CDR2 is YYDKDF (reference sequence). The CDR3 DNA is TGTGCCACCAGCAGAGAGTATAGCTACAATGAGCAGTTCTTC. The encoded protein is CATSREYSYNEQFF.

The gene calls are TRBV6-5 and TRBJ1-5, with D tentatively TRBD1 (6 bases). The CDR3 spans 15 residues. Per germline, CDR1 MNHEY and CDR2 SVGAGI. The V end was cut by 0 bases, the J end by 1 base, with 7 bases between. The chain's CDR3 is CASSYSRGSNQPQHF. As DNA, the CDR3 is TGTGCCAGCAGTTACTCCAGGGGAAGCAATCAGCCCCAGCATTTT.

V usage is TRBV6-5 and J usage is TRBJ2-7; 8 nucleotides align to TRBD2. The CDR3 has 15 residues. Germline CDR1 and CDR2: MNHEY and SVGAGI. The J segment lost 2 bases and the V segment lost 10 bases, leaving 13 bases of the junction unmatched. CDR3 sequence (DNA): TGTGCCACCAGAGCCGGACTAGCCGTCGCCTACGAGCAGTACTTC. Amino acids: CATRAGLAVAYEQYF.

The rearrangement joins TRBV5-5 to TRBJ2-7; D may be TRBD1 (6 bases). V gave up 2 bases and J gave up 1 base, with 13 bases separating them. Per germline, CDR1 SGHKS and CDR2 YYEKEE (reference sequence). The CDR3 is 15 amino acids. CDR3 DNA sequence: TGTGCCAGCAGCTTAAGGCAGGGGATTTCCTACGAGCAGTACTTC. It codes for CASSLRQGISYEQYF. The full variable domain, rest sourced from reference TRBV5-5 and TRBJ2-7, is DAGVTQSPTHLIKTRGQQVTLRCSPISGHKSVSWYQQVLGQGPQFIFQYYEKEERGRGNFPDRFSARQFPNYSSELNVNALLLGDSALYLCASSLRQGISYEQYFGPGTRLTVT.

This clone was picked up a small number of times. This chain uses TRBV6-5 with TRBJ1-2, with a possible D match to TRBD1 (6 bases). Per the germline V gene, CDR1 is MNHEY and CDR2 is SVGAGI. CDR3 size: 12 residues. Trimming pared 6 bases from V and 7 bases from J, leaving 12 bases between. The CDR3 nucleotides read TGTGCCAGCAGCAGCAGGGGCACTGGCTACACCTTC. This codes for CASSSRGTGYTF.

This chain connects TRBV29-1 to TRBJ1-1; D is undetermined. Germline CDR1 SQVTM, CDR2 ANQGSEA. Trimming took 5 bases from V and 4 from J, leaving 14 bases between them. This CDR3 contains 13 residues. This CDR3 is CSVRPVIGTEAFF. The CDR3 coding sequence is TGCAGCGTTAGACCGGTGATTGGCACTGAAGCTTTCTTT.

The chain joins TRBV7-3 to TRBJ2-5; 8 bases agree with TRBD2. With V trimmed by 4 bases and J by 5 bases, 9 bases remained unmatched. CDR1 and CDR2 from the germline V gene are SGHTA and FQGTGA. The length of the CDR3 is 15 residues. The DNA of the CDR3 is TGTGCCAGCAGCTCCACGGGAGGGGTTTGGGAGACCCAGTACTTC. It is translated as CASSSTGGVWETQYF.

The chain has TRBV5-6 and TRBJ2-5; D not certain. Germline lookup yields CDR1 SGHDT and CDR2 YYEEEE. There are 13 residues in the CDR3. The V and J ends lost 0 bases and 1 base respectively, with 4 bases between them. CDR3 DNA sequence: TGTGCCAGCAGCTTGGTCAGCCAAGAGACCCAGTACTTC. The encoded protein is CASSLVSQETQYF. The entire variable domain, with the rest obtained from reference TRBV5-6 and TRBJ2-5, is as follows: DAGVTQSPTHLIKTRGQQVTLRCSPKSGHDTVSWYQQALGQGPQFIFQYYEEEERQRGNFPDRFSGHQFPNYSSELNVNALLLGDSALYLCASSLVSQETQYFGPGTRLLVL.

J is TRBJ1-1 and V is TRBV5-4; D may be TRBD1 (6 bases). There are 16 residues in the CDR3. Trimming left V 4 bases short and J 0 bases short, with 16 bases between. Germline CDR1 and CDR2: SGHNT and YYREEE (reference sequence). The CDR3 here is CASSPEAQGLNTEAFF. The CDR3 DNA follows: TGTGCCAGCAGCCCCGAAGCACAGGGACTGAACACTGAAGCTTTCTTT.

V gene TRBV9 combines with J gene TRBJ2-3; D gene unclear. The CDR3 spans 12 residues. V was shortened by 5 bases and J by 2 bases, with 6 bases between the two germline ends. Germline V gives CDR1 SGDLS, CDR2 YYNGEE. The CDR3 sequence: CASSKDTDTQYF. In nucleotides, the CDR3 is TGTGCCAGCAGTAAGGACACAGATACGCAGTATTTT.

By share, this clone ranks as medium-sized. This chain connects TRBV11-2 to TRBJ2-7; TRBD1 matches at 7 bases. The germline V gene has CDR1 SGHAT and CDR2 FQNNGV. This CDR3 comprises 16 residues. J lost 6 bases, V lost 1 base, and 12 bases had no gene match. Written as DNA, the CDR3 is TGTGCCAGCAGCTTAGGGATTGCGCGAGGGGGCAGCGAGCAGTACTTC. Translation: CASSLGIARGGSEQYF. The complete variable domain, with remaining parts taken from reference TRBV11-2 and TRBJ2-7, reads EAGVAQSPRYKIIEKRQSVAFWCNPISGHATLYWYQQILGQGPKLLIQFQNNGVVDDSQLPKDRFSAERLKGVDSTLKIQPAKLEDSAVYLCASSLGIARGGSEQYFGPGTRLTVT.

The chain recombines TRBV10-3 with TRBJ1-2; D unresolved. Germline V CDR1 and CDR2: ENHRY, SYGVKD. CDR3 size: 14 residues. V lost 10 bases and J lost 2, with 17 bases in between. As DNA, the CDR3 is TGTGCCACCCACTCCCCGGCCGGAAACTATGGCTACACCTTC. Translation gives CATHSPAGNYGYTF.

The chain carries TRBV19 and TRBJ2-7; TRBD1 matches at 7 bases. The germline gives CDR1 LNHDA, CDR2 SQIVND (reference sequence). The CDR3 loop spans 15 amino acids. Germline trimming cut 3 bases from V and 2 bases from J; bases unmatched to any gene: 7. CDR3 region: CASSMAQGFAYEQYF. Here the CDR3 DNA reads TGTGCCAGTAGTATGGCACAGGGGTTCGCCTACGAGCAGTACTTC.

This clone was seen just once. This chain connects TRBV14 to TRBJ2-7; D is possibly TRBD1 (6 bases). Trimming removed 4 bases from V and 7 bases from J, with 11 bases in between. Germline V gene lookup returns CDR1 SGHDN and CDR2 FVKESK. This CDR3 contains 12 residues. The CDR3 region is CASSPDRAEQYF. CDR3 bases: TGTGCCAGCAGCCCGGACAGAGCGGAGCAGTACTTC.

The V and J genes are TRBV6-5 and TRBJ2-3, with D tentatively TRBD1 (6 bases). CDR1 and CDR2 (germline): MNHEY, SVGAGI. V lost 5 bases, J lost 5 bases, and 14 bases lay in between. This CDR3 is 14 amino acids long. As DNA, the CDR3 is TGTGCCAGCAGTCAATCTCAGGGGATAGATACGCAGTATTTT. Residues: CASSQSQGIDTQYF.

The rearrangement joins TRBV29-1 to TRBJ2-7; 9 nucleotides agree with TRBD2. The CDR3 length is 13 residues. Germline values: CDR1 SQVTM, CDR2 ANQGSEA. Unmatched junction bases numbered 8, after V lost 6 bases and J lost 5 bases. CDR3 coding DNA: TGCAGCGTCACGGGCGGGAGGGCGGACGAGCAGTACTTC. It translates to CSVTGGRADEQYF.

The V gene is TRBV15, the J gene TRBJ1-5, with D unresolved. Germline CDR1 LNHNV, CDR2 YYDKDF (reference sequence). Trimming left V 4 bases short and J 0 bases short, with 7 bases between. There are 14 residues in the CDR3. CDR3 in DNA: TGTGCCACCAGCATCATAGATAGCAATCAGCCCCAGCATTTT. Translating it yields CATSIIDSNQPQHF. Combining the CDR3 with reference TRBV15 and TRBJ1-5 gives the whole variable domain DAMVIQNPRYQVTQFGKPVTLSCSQTLNHNVMYWYQQKSSQAPKLLFHYYDKDFNNEADTPDNFQSRRPNTSFCFLDIRSPGLGDTAMYLCATSIIDSNQPQHFGDGTRLSIL.

The rearrangement joins TRBV7-9 to TRBJ2-7; either TRBD1 or TRBD2 may supply D (5 bases each). The V and J ends lost 5 bases and 12 bases respectively, with 11 bases between them. CDR3 size: 10 residues. Germline V CDR1 and CDR2: SEHNR, FQNEAQ (reference sequence). CDR3 loop: CASSGGTLYF. The CDR3 DNA follows: TGTGCCAGCAGCGGTGGGACCTTGTACTTC.

This chain links TRBV4-1 with TRBJ2-7, with 7 bases lining up with TRBD1. CDR3 size: 15 residues. With V trimmed by 0 bases and J by 2 bases, 4 bases remained unmatched. The V gene's germline CDR1 is MGHRA and CDR2 YSYEKL. CDR3 residues: CASSQDRGFAYEQYF. CDR3 sequence (DNA): TGCGCCAGCAGCCAAGACAGGGGGTTCGCCTACGAGCAGTACTTC.

This chain joins TRBV30 and TRBJ2-1, with D possibly matching TRBD2 (6 bases). Germline values: CDR1 GTSNPN, CDR2 SVGIG (reference sequence). The CDR3 is 15 residues long. V dropped 0 bases and J dropped 0 bases, with 9 bases sitting between them. In DNA, the CDR3 is TGTGCCTGGAGTGTTGGGGGGAGCTCCTACAATGAGCAGTTCTTC. This gives the protein CAWSVGGSSYNEQFF.

The chain couples TRBV29-1 to TRBJ1-2, with TRBD1 as a possible D gene (5 bases). Germline V lookup: CDR1 SQVTM, CDR2 ANQGSEA. The CDR3 consists of 12 residues. With 3 bases removed from V and 8 bases from J, the gap between germline ends came to 13 bases. The CDR3 spells CSVDSQVVGYTF. CDR3 nucleotides: TGCAGCGTTGATTCACAGGTTGTGGGCTACACCTTC.

As for this clone: Other nucleotide sequences in the sample specify the same CDR3. The rearrangement joins TRBV9 to TRBJ2-1, with a weak D call TRBD2 (5 bases). CDR1 is SGDLS and CDR2 is YYNGEE in the germline V gene. The CDR3 runs 16 residues. Trimming cost V 0 bases and J 1 base, with 11 bases left between them. CDR3 coding DNA: TGTGCCAGCAGCGTAGGCGGCGGGTCTTCCTACAATGAGCAGTTCTTC. Translating it yields CASSVGGGSSYNEQFF.

The chain has TRBV6-1 and TRBJ1-5, with D unresolved. V lost 5 bases to trimming and J lost 8 bases, with 7 bases between them. This CDR3 spans 11 amino acids. Germline lookup yields CDR1 MNHNS and CDR2 SASEGT. The CDR3 sequence: CASSTNKPQHF. The CDR3 bases are TGTGCCAGCAGTACCAACAAGCCCCAGCATTTT.

V and J are TRBV2 and TRBJ1-5; TRBD1 aligns across 7 bases. The germline V gene encodes CDR1 SNHLY and CDR2 FYNNEI. This CDR3 has 14 residues. V dropped 6 bases and J dropped 3; count of bases not matched to a gene: 5. The CDR3 here is CASRLDRTNQPQHF. The CDR3 DNA follows: TGTGCCAGCAGACTGGACAGGACCAATCAGCCCCAGCATTTT. The full variable domain, in which reference TRBV2 and TRBJ1-5 provide the parts outside the CDR3, is EPEVTQTPSHQVTQMGQEVILRCVPISNHLYFYWYRQILGQKVEFLVSFYNNEISEKSEIFDDQFSVERPDGSNFTLKIRSTKLEDSAMYFCASRLDRTNQPQHFGDGTRLSIL.

The CDR3 DNA follows: TGTGCCAGCAGCTTCTCCGGGACAGCGAGTGGCACCATATATTTT. It codes for CASSFSGTASGTIYF. The rearrangement uses TRBV11-2 and TRBJ1-3, with 7 positions matching TRBD1. The V and J ends lost 3 bases and 9 bases, in that order; junction bases with no gene match: 11. The germline V gene has CDR1 SGHAT and CDR2 FQNNGV. The CDR3 consists of 15 residues.

This chain uses TRBV6-6 with TRBJ2-2; 7 nucleotides match TRBD2. V lost 8 bases to trimming and J lost 5 bases; unmatched junction nucleotides: 11. Germline V lookup: CDR1 MNHNY, CDR2 SVGAGI (reference sequence). This CDR3 is built from 15 residues. In DNA, the CDR3 is TGTGCCAGCTCCCATGGGGCGGGAGCGACCGGGGAGCTGTTTTTT. Protein sequence: CASSHGAGATGELFF.

This clone was counted once. V is TRBV25-1 and J is TRBJ2-5; D is ambiguous. The CDR3 runs 12 residues. Germline CDR1 reads MGHDK; CDR2 reads SYGVNS. V was clipped by 8 bases and J by 2 bases, with 9 bases between them. CDR3: CASVNLQETQYF. As DNA, the CDR3 is TGTGCCAGCGTAAACCTGCAAGAGACCCAGTACTTC.

CDR3 DNA: TGTGCCAGCCGATTAAGGATCGACACCGGGGAGCTGTTTTTT. This encodes CASRLRIDTGELFF. This chain connects TRBV6-5 to TRBJ2-2; D is unclear. Germline V gives CDR1 MNHEY, CDR2 SVGAGI. The CDR3 sequence is 14 residues long. The V end was cut by 8 bases, the J end by 3 bases, with 13 bases between.